This TCR beta chain was obtained from a study of metastatic and nonmetastatic thyroid tumors. Study in general: Repertoire comparisons spanned blood and tumor or nodule tissue from malignant and benign thyroid patients. Whole-study results and caveats: Versus benign nodules, malignant thyroid tumors reportedly had significantly higher TCR beta diversity, in blood and tumor.

Patients underwent thyroid surgery, and none had received any treatment before it. How the authors handled the data: Researchers built a distant-metastasis classifier for papillary thyroid cancer that drew on CDR3 differences across clinicopathological groups. TCRdb re-called the PCR reads via MiXCR. The V and J calls reflect TCRdb's pipeline rather than the authors' work. Of tens of thousands of clones in the sample, less than 35% were seen once. This clone was recorded at least ten times. Its antigen is unknown. This CDR3 contains 13 residues. V was pared by 2 bases and J by 5 bases, with 8 bases between. The germline V gene has CDR1 KGHDR and CDR2 SFDVKD.

The V and J genes are TRBV24-1 and TRBJ2-5; D not certain. The source material was blood. This clonotype was obtained from a female donor with papillary thyroid cancer or a benign thyroid nodule (not recorded which). Some clones in this sample may be carry-over from other donors' samples. The CDR3, as DNA: TGTGCCACCAGTGATTATGGATGGGAGACCCAGTACTTC. Protein product: CATSDYGWETQYF.